These 29 T cell receptor beta chains originate from one sample sequenced in a study of blood T cell repertoires in COVID-19. Clones were sequenced by immunoSEQ multiplex PCR, and TCRdb holds only the in-frame ones, with some missing. The table includes roughly 200,000 clones, about 79% detected once. The sequencing input was peripheral blood. The receptors derive from a human donor in a cohort sampled during active COVID-19.

The V call is TRBV5-6, the J call TRBJ2-1; D gene uncertain. Germline V CDR1 and CDR2: SGHDT, YYEEEE. CDR3 length: 14 amino acids. V was trimmed by 0 bases and J by 4 bases, leaving 8 bases between them. For the CDR3, the DNA is TGTGCCAGCAGCTTGGGTAGTGATTACAATGAGCAGTTCTTC. Translated, it gives CASSLGSDYNEQFF.

The rearrangement uses TRBV5-5 and TRBJ2-2; D may be TRBD1 (8 bases). Germline CDR1 reads SGHKS; CDR2 reads YYEKEE (reference sequence). The CDR3 has 15 amino acids. Trimming removed 4 bases from V and 3 bases from J, with 13 bases in between. The CDR3 is CASSIQGGHTGELFF. The CDR3 region has the DNA TGTGCCAGCAGCATACAGGGGGGGCACACCGGGGAGCTGTTTTTT.

The chain carries TRBV19 and TRBJ2-1; weak D call: TRBD2 (6 bases). The germline V and J ends were trimmed by 1 base and 7 bases, with 11 bases remaining between them. The CDR3 length is 14 residues. Germline V lookup: CDR1 LNHDA, CDR2 SQIVND (reference sequence). As DNA, the CDR3 is TGTGCCAGTAGTATAGTACGACTAGTAAATGAGCAGTTCTTC. This encodes CASSIVRLVNEQFF.

The chain carries TRBV24-1 and TRBJ2-1; the match to TRBD2 covers 11 bases. The germline gives CDR1 KGHDR, CDR2 SFDVKD. The CDR3 is made up of 17 amino acids. After removal of 3 bases from V and 0 bases from J, the junction contained 3 bases not matched to a gene. CDR3 loop: CATSDGGLAGSYNEQFF. The CDR3 DNA sequence: TGTGCCACCAGTGATGGTGGACTAGCGGGCTCCTACAATGAGCAGTTCTTC.

The gene calls are TRBV29-1 and TRBJ2-2, with TRBD1 matching 7 bases. Trimming at V came to 5 bases and at J to 6 bases, leaving 15 bases not matched to a gene. The CDR3 extends over 16 amino acids. Per germline, CDR1 SQVTM and CDR2 ANQGSEA. CDR3 coding DNA: TGCAGCGTTCTTTCTCCGGGACAGAGTACCTCCGGGGAGCTGTTTTTT. It codes for CSVLSPGQSTSGELFF.

CDR3 sequence reads: CASSKAETQGTYEQYF. In nucleotides, the CDR3 is TGTGCCAGCAGCAAAGCTGAGACACAGGGGACCTACGAGCAGTACTTC. The genes are TRBV21-1 and TRBJ2-7; the D call in the table, TRBD1, was not verified against the DNA. TRBV21-1 is marked as a pseudogene. This CDR3 region has 16 residues.

In this sample, this clone turned up once. This sequence joins TRBV27 and TRBJ2-5, with D possibly being TRBD1 (6 bases). This CDR3 contains 17 residues. Trimming took off 7 bases at V and 2 bases at J, with 23 bases between the two ends. Germline V gene lookup returns CDR1 MNHEY and CDR2 SMNVEV (reference sequence). The CDR3 DNA follows: TGTGCCAGCACCGGCCTTGGGGGCCTCTATGGTCAAGAGACCCAGTACTTC. It encodes CASTGLGGLYGQETQYF.

The chain recombines TRBV6-1 with TRBJ2-1; TRBD2 aligns across 8 bases. CDR1 and CDR2 (germline): MNHNS, SASEGT. With 0 bases clipped from V and 0 bases from J, the junction kept 4 bases outside the gene matches. The CDR3 spans 17 residues. CDR3 DNA: TGTGCCAGCAGTGAAGCGCTTCTAGCGGGCTCCTACAATGAGCAGTTCTTC. It is translated as CASSEALLAGSYNEQFF.

The chain carries TRBV12-5 and TRBJ2-6; 9 bases align to TRBD1. This CDR3 comprises 19 residues. From germline, CDR1 is LGHNT and CDR2 FRNRAP. Trimming took 0 bases from V and 0 from J; bases not matched to a gene: 6. CDR3 nucleotides: TGTGCTAGTGGTTTGGTAATAGGGACAGGGATCTCTGGGGCCAACGTCCTGACTTTC. Amino acids: CASGLVIGTGISGANVLTF.

V gene TRBV6-5 combines with J gene TRBJ1-6, with unresolved D. The CDR3 totals 12 residues. V lost 7 bases, J lost 10 bases, and 11 bases lay in between. Germline CDR1 MNHEY, CDR2 SVGAGI. The CDR3: CASNVYRSPLHF. As DNA, the CDR3 is TGTGCCAGCAACGTCTATAGATCACCCCTCCACTTT.

J is TRBJ2-7 and V is TRBV29-1; D is undetermined. This CDR3 contains 10 residues. The V end was cut by 5 bases, the J end by 0 bases, with 2 bases between. Germline values: CDR1 SQVTM, CDR2 ANQGSEA. The CDR3 DNA follows: TGCAGCGTTCGCTCCTACGAGCAGTACTTC. Protein: CSVRSYEQYF.

The chain couples TRBV6-4 to TRBJ1-6; D call uncertain. The CDR3 loop spans 14 amino acids. Germline CDR1 MRHNA, CDR2 SNTAGT. The V gene lost 6 bases and the J gene lost 10 bases, with 16 bases spanning the gap. In DNA form, the CDR3 reads TGTGCCAGCAGGGAGAACCGCTACGGGTCACCCCTCCACTTT. This codes for CASRENRYGSPLHF.

This clone has a single count. The gene calls are TRBV5-4 and TRBJ1-1; tentatively, D is TRBD1 (5 bases). CDR3 length: 14 residues. Germline CDR1 reads SGHNT; CDR2 reads YYREEE (reference sequence). The germline V and J ends were trimmed by 3 bases and 6 bases, with 15 bases remaining between them. For the CDR3, the DNA is TGTGCCAGCAGCTGGGGGAGGGGCAAGGCTGAAGCTTTCTTT. Amino acids: CASSWGRGKAEAFF.

The chain joins TRBV5-1 to TRBJ1-4, with 9 bases fitting TRBD1. V was clipped by 4 bases and J by 4 bases; unmatched bases: 8. Germline V gives CDR1 SGHRS, CDR2 YFSETQ. This CDR3 comprises 16 residues. CDR3 bases: TGCGCCAGCAGCCCGGGGACAGGGCTTGGTAATGAAAAACTGTTTTTT. It encodes CASSPGTGLGNEKLFF.

V gene TRBV18 combines with J gene TRBJ2-1, with D possibly TRBD2 on 5 matching bases. The V end was cut by 0 bases, the J end by 10 bases, with 13 bases between. The length of the CDR3 is 14 residues. The germline V gene has CDR1 KGHSH and CDR2 LQKENI. The CDR3 region is CASSPPSSGIEQFF. Written as DNA, the CDR3 is TGTGCCAGCTCACCACCGAGCTCCGGGATCGAGCAGTTCTTC. Supplemented by reference TRBV18 and TRBJ2-1, the full variable domain reads NAGVMQNPRHLVRRRGQEARLRCSPMKGHSHVYWYRQLPEEGLKFMVYLQKENIIDESGMPKERFSAEFPKEGPSILRIQQVVRGDSAAYFCASSPPSSGIEQFFGPGTRLTVL.

The CDR3 DNA sequence: TGCGCCAGCACCGGACAGGGGGCGCCTGGGGCCAACGTCCTGACTTTC. The encoded protein is CASTGQGAPGANVLTF. The rearrangement uses TRBV4-1 and TRBJ2-6; the match to TRBD1 covers 11 bases. The CDR3 has 16 residues. Germline loops: CDR1 MGHRA, CDR2 YSYEKL. Germline trimming cut 7 bases from V and 2 bases from J; bases unmatched to any gene: 4.

The chain carries TRBV5-1 and TRBJ2-4, with 7 bases matching TRBD2. Germline CDR1 is SGHRS and CDR2 is YFSETQ. This CDR3 has 15 residues. V lost 0 bases and J lost 7; bases outside the gene matches: 7. The CDR3 spells CASSLVAGAGNIQYF. The DNA of the CDR3 is TGCGCCAGCAGCTTGGTGGCGGGAGCTGGTAACATTCAGTACTTC.

The V gene is TRBV5-1, the J gene TRBJ2-7; 7 positions match TRBD2. The CDR3 has 17 amino acids. The trim removed 1 base at V and 1 base at J, leaving 11 bases unmatched. The germline V gene has CDR1 SGHRS and CDR2 YFSETQ. The CDR3 region has the DNA TGCGCCAGCAGCTTGTCGTTAGCGGGTCCGCCGTCCTACGAGCAGTACTTC. Amino acid sequence: CASSLSLAGPPSYEQYF.

This clone was seen only a few times. The chain couples TRBV28 to TRBJ1-4; 9 nucleotides match TRBD1. CDR3 length: 16 amino acids. Germline V gene data show CDR1 as MDHEN and CDR2 as SYDVKM. V lost 5 bases, J lost 4 bases, and 8 bases stayed unmatched. The CDR3, as DNA: TGTGCCAGCAGTCCAGGACAGGGGACAATTAATGAAAAACTGTTTTTT. Encoded protein: CASSPGQGTINEKLFF.

The chain is built from TRBV28 and TRBJ2-7; 9 nucleotides agree with TRBD1. Germline V gives CDR1 MDHEN, CDR2 SYDVKM. The CDR3 is 15 residues long. J was trimmed by 2 bases and V by 8 bases; bases with no gene match: 10. CDR3 sequence (DNA): TGTGCCAGCTCAGCTCCGGGACAGGGAACCTACGAGCAGTACTTC. It codes for CASSAPGQGTYEQYF.

The V call is TRBV27, the J call TRBJ2-7; TRBD2 is a possible D gene (6 bases). Germline-derived CDR1 and CDR2 are MNHEY and SMNVEV (reference sequence). The CDR3 loop spans 15 amino acids. Trimming left V 5 bases short and J 4 bases short, with 18 bases between. The CDR3 spells CASSSLATVLYEQYF. Written as DNA, the CDR3 is TGTGCCAGCAGTAGCCTAGCGACAGTCCTATACGAGCAGTACTTC.

This sequence joins TRBV5-8 and TRBJ2-3, with D possibly TRBD1 on 6 matching bases. The CDR3 covers 16 residues. Germline-derived CDR1 and CDR2 are SGHTS and YDEGEE. V lost 5 bases and J 2 bases, leaving 18 bases between the germline ends. The CDR3 DNA sequence: TGTGCCAGCAGACGTGGACGCGGACAGATCACAGATACGCAGTATTTT. It translates to CASRRGRGQITDTQYF. Combining the CDR3 with reference TRBV5-8 and TRBJ2-3 gives the whole variable domain EAGVTQSPTHLIKTRGQQATLRCSPISGHTSVYWYQQALGLGLQFLLWYDEGEERNRGNFPPRFSGRQFPNYSSELNVNALELEDSALYLCASRRGRGQITDTQYFGPGTRLTVL.

This clone was seen a handful of times. The chain joins TRBV7-8 to TRBJ2-3; D gene unclear. CDR1 is SGHVS and CDR2 is FQNEAQ in the germline V gene. V was cut by 5 bases and J by 4 bases, with 13 bases left in between. This CDR3 comprises 14 residues. CDR3 residues: CASSTLEYPDTQYF. The CDR3 coding sequence is TGTGCCAGCAGCACCCTGGAGTACCCAGATACGCAGTATTTT.

This clone was picked up a small number of times. The chain has TRBV6-6 and TRBJ2-7, with 10 bases matching TRBD2. The CDR3 covers 14 residues. With V trimmed by 4 bases and J by 1 base, 1 base remained unmatched. The germline V gene encodes CDR1 MNHNY and CDR2 SVGAGI (reference sequence). In DNA form, the CDR3 reads TGTGCCAGCAGTTCAGCGGGAGGGTCCTACGAGCAGTACTTC. Translation: CASSSAGGSYEQYF.

The rearrangement joins TRBV5-4 to TRBJ1-1; D ambiguous. The CDR3 extends over 14 amino acids. Germline assignment: CDR1 SGHNT and CDR2 YYREEE (reference sequence). The V end lost 0 bases, the J end lost 4 bases, and 10 bases lay between the germline ends. For the CDR3, the DNA is TGTGCCAGCAGCTTGGGGGAGGGCTTCACTGAAGCTTTCTTT. Its translation is CASSLGEGFTEAFF.

The chain couples TRBV6-2 or TRBV6-3 to TRBJ1-2; D is undetermined. The ends were cut back, 0 bases at V and 4 bases at J, with 9 bases in the middle. Germline V gene data show CDR1 as MNHEY and CDR2 as SVGEGT. The length of the CDR3 is 14 residues. The CDR3 spells CASSYSLSFYGYTF. CDR3 nucleotide sequence: TGTGCCAGCAGTTACTCGTTGTCCTTCTATGGCTACACCTTC.

V and J are TRBV6-5 and TRBJ2-1, with D tentatively TRBD1 (5 bases). Trimming pared 8 bases from V and 5 bases from J, leaving 16 bases between. The CDR3 is 14 amino acids. The germline gives CDR1 MNHEY, CDR2 SVGAGI. The CDR3 sequence: CASSKGGADNEQFF. For the CDR3, the DNA is TGTGCCAGCTCCAAAGGTGGGGCGGACAATGAGCAGTTCTTC.

The chain is built from TRBV7-9 and TRBJ2-1; TRBD1 is a possible D gene (5 bases). The CDR3 consists of 12 residues. Germline lookup yields CDR1 SEHNR and CDR2 FQNEAQ (reference sequence). Trimming left V 5 bases short and J 8 bases short, with 10 bases between. The CDR3 loop is CASSPGLDEQFF. The CDR3 coding sequence is TGTGCCAGCAGCCCAGGGCTCGATGAGCAGTTCTTC.

This chain links TRBV28 with TRBJ1-1; possibly TRBD1 for D (5 bases). V shed 2 bases and J shed 10 bases, with 11 bases lying between them. Germline V gene lookup returns CDR1 MDHEN and CDR2 SYDVKM. The CDR3 spans 12 residues. The CDR3 loop reads CASSLSQGSAFF. The CDR3 bases are TGTGCCAGCAGTTTAAGCCAGGGATCAGCTTTCTTT.